The rows below give T cell receptor beta chains drawn from one sample of a study of Ad26.COV2.S vaccination and SARS-CoV-2 variants. This table comes from immunoSEQ multiplex PCR, and its TCRdb copy is limited to in-frame clones, with some not included. The sample consists of around 450,000 clones, roughly 87% of them appearing once. Specimen: peripheral blood, collected in a trial of Ad26.COV2.S vaccine versus placebo. The receptors come from a person between 18 and 65 years old who received the Ad26.COV2.S COVID-19 vaccine or a placebo. The CDR3 runs from the conserved cysteine through the conserved F or W.

J gene: TRBJ2-7
V gene: TRBV2
CDR3 protein: CASRLRTSGMGDEQYF

J gene: TRBJ1-1
V gene: TRBV27
CDR3 protein: CASSFAPNTEAFF

J gene: TRBJ2-3
V gene: TRBV5-6
CDR3 protein: CASSWTGRYTDTQYF

J gene: TRBJ2-1
V gene: TRBV30
CDR3 protein: CAWSRLAGGPMNEQFF

J gene: TRBJ2-1
V gene: TRBV24-1
CDR3 protein: CATSDRLAGGNLQFF

J gene: TRBJ1-5
V gene: TRBV4-3
CDR3 protein: CASSPGRYSNQPQHF

J gene: TRBJ2-1
V gene: TRBV7-7
CDR3 protein: CASSPLAGAGYNEQFF

J gene: TRBJ2-7
V gene: TRBV5-1
CDR3 protein: CASSGRYEQYF

J gene: TRBJ2-5
V gene: TRBV6-5
CDR3 protein: CASSYSPSETQYF

J gene: TRBJ2-7
V gene: TRBV2
CDR3 protein: CASSWDRGYYEQYF

J gene: TRBJ2-5
V gene: TRBV7-9
CDR3 protein: CASSLWREGETQYF

J gene: TRBJ1-5
V gene: TRBV28
CDR3 protein: CASSLSPGNQPQHF

J gene: TRBJ1-2
V gene: TRBV3-1/TRBV3-2
CDR3 protein: CASSQEGGWNYGYTF

J gene: TRBJ2-5
V gene: TRBV2
CDR3 protein: CASNPSRETQYF

J gene: TRBJ2-7
V gene: TRBV24-1
CDR3 protein: CATSDTRGPQYEQYF

J gene: TRBJ2-3
V gene: TRBV18
CDR3 protein: CASSPSGFRTDTQYF

J gene: TRBJ1-3
V gene: TRBV2
CDR3 protein: CASIQGDERNTIYF

J gene: TRBJ1-3
V gene: TRBV2
CDR3 protein: CASSYRTGTGNTIYF

J gene: TRBJ2-2
V gene: TRBV19
CDR3 protein: CASSLGLAEGGELFF

J gene: TRBJ2-1
V gene: TRBV7-9
CDR3 protein: CASSSPGQGLGGEQFF

J gene: TRBJ2-4
V gene: TRBV21-1
CDR3 protein: CASSKSRREDPLAKNIQYF

J gene: TRBJ2-6
V gene: TRBV18
CDR3 protein: CASSPQVAGANVLTF

J gene: TRBJ2-7
V gene: TRBV29-1
CDR3 protein: CSVGPRGTGSREQYF

J gene: TRBJ2-3
V gene: TRBV7-3
CDR3 protein: CASSGPGGDTQYF

J gene: TRBJ2-2
V gene: TRBV10-3
CDR3 protein: CAISARGGTNTGELFF

J gene: TRBJ1-2
V gene: TRBV12-3/TRBV12-4
CDR3 protein: CASSLGQFYGYTF

J gene: TRBJ2-3
V gene: TRBV6-2/TRBV6-3
CDR3 protein: CASSKVEGRDTQYF

J gene: TRBJ2-5
V gene: TRBV11-2
CDR3 protein: CASSSVETQYF

J gene: TRBJ2-1
V gene: TRBV7-3
CDR3 protein: CASSLSPNGRNEQFF

J gene: TRBJ2-1
V gene: TRBV7-9
CDR3 protein: CASSLPLAGGNEQFF

J gene: TRBJ1-1
V gene: TRBV9
CDR3 protein: CASSAGTANTEAFF

J gene: TRBJ1-5
V gene: TRBV7-2
CDR3 protein: CASSLDVGRNQPQHF

J gene: TRBJ1-2
V gene: TRBV7-2
CDR3 protein: CASSSADNYGYTF

J gene: TRBJ1-1
V gene: TRBV28
CDR3 protein: CASSFLGARVIAFF

J gene: TRBJ1-3
V gene: TRBV27
CDR3 protein: CATRATYSGNTIYF

J gene: TRBJ1-2
V gene: TRBV4-1
CDR3 protein: CASSPRTSGGGYGYTF

J gene: TRBJ2-6
V gene: TRBV2
CDR3 protein: CASSEMGISGANVLTF

J gene: TRBJ2-3
V gene: TRBV10-1
CDR3 protein: CASRGLAGTSDTQYF

J gene: TRBJ2-7
V gene: TRBV4-1
CDR3 protein: CASSQDKGASSYEQYF

J gene: TRBJ1-2
V gene: TRBV7-2
CDR3 protein: CASSLGAALYGYTF